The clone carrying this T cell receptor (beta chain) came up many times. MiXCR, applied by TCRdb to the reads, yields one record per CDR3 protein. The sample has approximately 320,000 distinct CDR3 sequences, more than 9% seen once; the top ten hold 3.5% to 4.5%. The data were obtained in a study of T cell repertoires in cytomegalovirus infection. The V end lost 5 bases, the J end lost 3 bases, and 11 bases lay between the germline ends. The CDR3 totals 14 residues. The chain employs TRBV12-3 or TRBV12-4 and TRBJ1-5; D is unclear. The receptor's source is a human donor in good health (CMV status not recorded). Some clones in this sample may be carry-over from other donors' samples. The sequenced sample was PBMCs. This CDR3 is CASSARQVNQPQHF. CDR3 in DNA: TGTGCCAGCAGTGCCCGGCAGGTCAATCAGCCCCAGCATTTT.